Given below is one T cell receptor (beta chain) in context. Germline V CDR1 and CDR2: SGHDT, YYEEEE. V was clipped by 0 bases and J by 5 bases; unmatched bases: 6. The CDR3 totals 16 residues. Random hexamers were used to reverse transcribe the RNA input (roughly 0.5 to 1 ug). Amplification of TCR beta CDR3 spanned 54 Vbeta and 13 Jbeta via immunoSEQ multiplex PCR. TCRdb fed the immunoSEQ multiplex PCR reads into MiXCR, producing one record per CDR3 protein. The repertoire has just under 150,000 distinct CDR3 sequences, approximately 94% of them found once; the top ten carry 0.07% to 0.1%. This specimen comes from a study of CD8 T cells in Susac syndrome. In blood CD8+ and CD4+ T cells, TCR beta underwent sequencing. The controls, all healthy donors, were matched for age and sex. FACS was used to enrich TEMRA cells, whereas the CD8+ and CD4+ T cells were obtained by negative isolation.

The chain recombines TRBV5-6 with TRBJ1-5, with 9 bases identical to TRBD1. Sample: CD4+ T cells from PBMCs. The sequence was collected from a human donor in good health. CDR3 region: CASSLGSGQGYQPQHF. For the CDR3, the DNA is TGTGCCAGCAGCTTGGGGTCGGGACAGGGCTATCAGCCCCAGCATTTT.